A selection of T cell receptor beta chains follows, all from one sample in a study of control samples from healthy donors and cancer patients. Produced via immunoSEQ multiplex PCR; TCRdb's table is partial and in-frame only. Among about 190,000 clones listed, roughly nine tenths were seen once. The specimen sequenced was blood. These receptors were obtained from a man younger than 45 in good health. Each CDR3 is given with its conserved first and last residue. The D gene is left open where the match is weak. Clone size is shown for a subset of rows, as once, few, many or a class of expanded clone.

size | J | D | V | DNA | CDR3
NA | TRBJ1-4 | NA | TRBV6-1 | TGTGCCAGCAGTGAAGGAAGCGCAGGCGAAAAACTGTTTTTT | CASSEGSAGEKLFF
NA | TRBJ1-1 | NA | TRBV19 | TGTGCCAGTAAAACTCGACAGCTGAACACTGAAGCTTTCTTT | CASKTRQLNTEAFF
NA | TRBJ1-1 | NA | TRBV7-9 | TGTGCCAGCAGCTCTTCCCTGAAAAGCACTGAAGCTTTCTTT | CASSSSLKSTEAFF
NA | TRBJ2-3 | TRBD1 | TRBV5-1 | TGCGCCAGCAGCCCGGGTTGGGGACAGGGGGCGAGCAGTGGCACAGATACGCAGTATTTT | CASSPGWGQGASSGTDTQYF
NA | TRBJ2-7 | NA | TRBV5-1 | TGCGCCAGCAAGGATCGCTACGAGCAGTACTTC | CASKDRYEQYF
once | TRBJ2-6 | TRBD1 | TRBV6-1 | TGTGCCAGCAGTGAAAAGGGCGACAGGGCTGGGGCCAACGTCCTGACTTTC | CASSEKGDRAGANVLTF
NA | TRBJ2-2 | TRBD2 | TRBV11-3 | TGTGCCAGCAGCTTAGCCCTGCGGGGGGGCACCGGGGAGCTGTTTTTT | CASSLALRGGTGELFF
NA | TRBJ2-6 | NA | TRBV7-3 | TGTGCCAGCAGCCGTCACTCACCGGGACCGCCTAGCTCTGGGGCCAACGTCCTGACTTTC | CASSRHSPGPPSSGANVLTF
NA | TRBJ2-3 | TRBD2 | TRBV10-3 | TGTGCCATCAGTTTCGCGACTAGCGGGGGGGACACAGATACGCAGTATTTT | CAISFATSGGDTDTQYF
NA | TRBJ1-1 | NA | TRBV12-3/TRBV12-4 | TGTGCCAGCAGTTTGATGGGGGGCACTGAAGCTTTCTTT | CASSLMGGTEAFF
NA | TRBJ2-7 | NA | TRBV5-4 | TGTGCCAGCAGTAGGGGGGGGGCAGGGGGCGAGCAGTACTTC | CASSRGGAGGEQYF
NA | TRBJ1-5 | TRBD1 | TRBV7-9 | TGTGCCAGCAGCCGAACAGGGGACCAGCCCCAGCATTTT | CASSRTGDQPQHF
NA | TRBJ1-6 | NA | TRBV6-1 | TGTGCCAGCAGTGTTGGAACAGGGACGGACTATAATTCACCCCTCCACTTT | CASSVGTGTDYNSPLHF
NA | TRBJ1-3 | NA | TRBV7-2 | TGTGCCAGCAGCTTTATTCCTGGAAACACCATATATTTT | CASSFIPGNTIYF
few | TRBJ2-1 | NA | TRBV5-6 | TGTGCCAGCAGCTTGCCCGACAATGAGCAGTTCTTC | CASSLPDNEQFF
NA | TRBJ1-2 | NA | TRBV27 | TGTGCCAGCAGTTCCATCCGGGACCCCGCTAACTATGGCTACACCTTC | CASSSIRDPANYGYTF
few | TRBJ1-1 | NA | TRBV12-1 | TGTGCCAGCAGCCGCAATCCTTGCCCTTTCTTT | CASSRNPCPFF
NA | TRBJ1-5 | NA | TRBV28 | TGTGCCAGCAGTTTATACCGTCTGTCGGGTTATAGCAATCAGCCCCAGCATTTT | CASSLYRLSGYSNQPQHF
NA | TRBJ2-7 | NA | TRBV18 | TGTGCCAGCTCACTAGACAGATACGAGCAGTACTTC | CASSLDRYEQYF
NA | TRBJ2-7 | NA | TRBV7-2 | TGTGCCAGCAGAGCTCAAAGGAGCTCCTACGAGCAGTACTTC | CASRAQRSSYEQYF
NA | TRBJ1-3 | NA | TRBV7-9 | TGTGCCAGCAGCTTAGGCGCCTCCCGGGGCACCATATATTTT | CASSLGASRGTIYF
few | TRBJ2-7 | TRBD1 | TRBV12-5 | TGTGCTAGTGTCAACGACAGGGGGTACTACGAGCAGTACTTC | CASVNDRGYYEQYF
NA | TRBJ2-7 | NA | TRBV18 | TGTGCCAGCTCACCGGGGTTTGGGGACGAGCAGTACTTC | CASSPGFGDEQYF
NA | TRBJ2-7 | NA | TRBV5-1 | TGCGCCAGCAGCTCGGGTCAGAACTCCTACGAGCAGTACTTC | CASSSGQNSYEQYF
NA | TRBJ2-7 | NA | TRBV9 | TGTGCCAGCAGCCGTCGGGACCCAGCCTACGAGCAGTACTTC | CASSRRDPAYEQYF
NA | TRBJ2-1 | NA | TRBV2 | TGTGCCAGCAGTCGAAGAGAGCAGTTCTTC | CASSRREQFF
NA | TRBJ2-7 | NA | TRBV18 | TGTGCCAGCTCACCACGGCTAGGGGAGGTAAGAAGCGGCGAGCAGTACTTC | CASSPRLGEVRSGEQYF
few | TRBJ1-2 | NA | TRBV14 | TGTGCCAGCAGCCAAGTACGCAGGCCGATTAACTATGGCTACACCTTC | CASSQVRRPINYGYTF
NA | TRBJ1-2 | NA | TRBV28 | TGTGCCAGCAATGTTTTATCCTATGGCTACACCTTC | CASNVLSYGYTF
NA | TRBJ2-2 | TRBD1 | TRBV11-2 | TGTGCCAGCAGCCCTATAGACAGGGCCCACACCGGGGAGCTGTTTTTT | CASSPIDRAHTGELFF
NA | TRBJ1-6 | NA | TRBV2 | TGTGCCAGCAGGGGGACTGTTCTGAGCTCCTATAATTCACCCCTCCACTTT | CASRGTVLSSYNSPLHF
once | TRBJ1-2 | NA | TRBV9 | TGTGCCAGCAGCATAACGACCCAGGGGAACTATGGCTACACCTTC | CASSITTQGNYGYTF
NA | TRBJ1-5 | TRBD1 | TRBV19 | TGTGCCAGTAGGCCTGGGACAGGGGGCATTCAGCCCCAGCATTTT | CASRPGTGGIQPQHF
NA | TRBJ2-7 | NA | TRBV5-1 | TGCGCCAGCAGCTTGGATAGCATGGCCATCGGGCTGAAGTACTTC | CASSLDSMAIGLKYF
NA | TRBJ2-6 | TRBD1 | TRBV5-1 | TGCGCCAGCAGCGTCGGACAGGAATTCTCTGGGGCCAACGTCCTGACTTTC | CASSVGQEFSGANVLTF
NA | TRBJ2-7 | NA | TRBV4-1 | TGCGCCAGCAGCCGGACCGGGACACAGAACGAGCAGTACTTC | CASSRTGTQNEQYF
NA | TRBJ2-1 | TRBD2 | TRBV27 | TGTGCCAGCAGTACTCGGACTAGCGGGGCAAATGAGCAGTTCTTC | CASSTRTSGANEQFF
NA | TRBJ2-7 | NA | TRBV21-1 | TGTGCCAGCAGCAAAGTGAGGAGCTCCTACGAGCAGTACTTC | CASSKVRSSYEQYF
NA | TRBJ2-3 | NA | TRBV28 | TGTGCCAGCAGTTCCTACGGCTTTGAGGGGAGCCCAGATACGCAGTATTTT | CASSSYGFEGSPDTQYF
NA | TRBJ2-2 | TRBD1 | TRBV9 | TGTGCCAGCAGCGCGCCTAGGGGGCGAGCCACCGGGGAGCTGTTTTTT | CASSAPRGRATGELFF
few | TRBJ1-2 | TRBD1 | TRBV14 | TGTGCCAGCAGCCCGGTAAGACAGGGACGAGGCTACACCTTC | CASSPVRQGRGYTF
NA | TRBJ2-3 | TRBD2 | TRBV28 | TGTGCCAGCAGTCACCGGACTAGCTCCTCGACAGATACGCAGTATTTT | CASSHRTSSSTDTQYF
NA | TRBJ2-2 | NA | TRBV7-8 | TGTGCCAGCAGCCTAAACACAGGGTCCAACACCGGGGAGCTGTTTTTT | CASSLNTGSNTGELFF
NA | TRBJ1-5 | NA | TRBV7-8 | TGTGCCAGCAGCAGCGGGGTATCTAGCAATCAGCCCCAGCATTTT | CASSSGVSSNQPQHF
once | TRBJ1-1 | TRBD1 | TRBV7-8 | TGTGCCAGTAGACAGGGGGTGGGGAACACTGAAGCTTTCTTT | CASRQGVGNTEAFF
NA | TRBJ2-5 | NA | TRBV7-9 | TGTGCCAGCAGCTTAGTCGCCGGCGGGGAGACCCAGTACTTC | CASSLVAGGETQYF
NA | TRBJ2-1 | NA | TRBV7-9 | TGTGCCAGCAGCGCAGTTAAGGGACTCAATGAGCAGTTCTTC | CASSAVKGLNEQFF
NA | TRBJ1-4 | NA | TRBV21-1 | TGTGCCAGCAGCGGAAGGAGTGAGGAGGCAGTCTCTAATGAAAAACTGTTTTTT | CASSGRSEEAVSNEKLFF
once | TRBJ1-4 | NA | TRBV19 | TGTGCCAGTACTGATTATGGGGCGGCAACTAATGAAAAACTGTTTTTT | CASTDYGAATNEKLFF